This section outlines one T cell receptor (beta chain) sequence together with its context. The data belong to a study of blood T cell repertoires in COVID-19. At the level of the study: COVID-19 samples, acute and convalescent, were from the United States, Italy and Spain. Sample material is recorded as cDNA or gDNA derived from T cells, B-cell-depleted T cells, or PBMCs.

In the source study's methods: Reference gene primer amplification yielded estimated nucleated cell counts. The method was immunoSEQ multiplex PCR; TCRdb's version includes in-frame clones alone and lacks a portion of them. The DNA gave D and trimming, while V, J and clone size come from that table. This table has roughly 54,000 clones, less than 90% appearing once. The CDR3 extends over 13 amino acids. The ends were cut back, 2 bases at V and 6 bases at J, with 10 bases in the middle. In germline, CDR1 is MDHEN, CDR2 SYDVKM. The sequence came from a man between 50 and 59 years old with acute or convalescent COVID-19. The material sequenced was peripheral blood. V usage is TRBV28 and J usage is TRBJ1-2, with a weak D call TRBD1 (5 bases). CDR3 bases: TGTGCCAGCAGTTTAACCGGGGGTAATGGCTACACCTTC. Translation gives CASSLTGGNGYTF.